This passage covers 32 T cell receptor beta chains from one sample sequenced in a study of metastatic and nonmetastatic thyroid tumors (dated by TCRdb to 2020 to 2021). None of the patients had been given any treatment before thyroid surgery. The library was prepared using PCR. The instrument was an Illumina HiSeq 4000. TCRdb reanalyzed the raw reads on its own, using fastp at Q25 for trimming and MiXCR for clone calling, and kept in-frame beta chains. The sample table lists over 25,000 clones, approximately 15% of them with a count of one. The ten top clones hold approximately 3.6% of the sample. The sequenced sample consisted of blood. Receptors originate from a female donor with papillary thyroid cancer or a benign thyroid nodule (not recorded which). Some clones in this sample may be carry-over from other donors' samples.

This clone was found many times. The rearrangement uses TRBV30 and TRBJ2-7, with TRBD1 matching over 8 bases. Germline CDR1 is GTSNPN and CDR2 is SVGIG (reference sequence). The V and J ends lost 2 bases and 3 bases, in that order; junction bases with no gene match: 12. This CDR3 spans 16 amino acids. CDR3 protein: CAWSLRWTGKIYEQYF. CDR3 nucleotides: TGTGCCTGGAGTCTCCGTTGGACAGGGAAAATCTACGAGCAGTACTTC.

This clone was seen many times. This chain joins TRBV5-1 and TRBJ2-1; 8 nucleotides agree with TRBD1. Germline V gene sequence: CDR1 SGHRS, CDR2 YFSETQ. CDR3 length: 17 residues. V trimming: 3 bases; J trimming: 6 bases; junction bases outside the gene matches: 14. Here the CDR3 reads CASSSKGLGQGRNEQFF. CDR3 in DNA: TGCGCCAGCAGCTCCAAAGGGTTAGGACAGGGACGCAATGAGCAGTTCTTC. The full variable domain, rest sourced from reference TRBV5-1 and TRBJ2-1, is KAGVTQTPRYLIKTRGQQVTLSCSPISGHRSVSWYQQTPGQGLQFLFEYFSETQRNKGNFPGRFSGRQFSNSRSEMNVSTLELGDSALYLCASSSKGLGQGRNEQFFGPGTRLTVL.

The gene calls are TRBV7-6 and TRBJ2-2; D gene unclear. Between the trimmed V and J ends, which lost 5 bases and 1 base, there was a span of 14 bases. From germline, CDR1 is SGHVS and CDR2 FNYEAQ. The CDR3 spans 16 residues. For the CDR3, the DNA is TGTGCCAGCAGCCCCTTGACCAGTTGGAACACCGGGGAGCTGTTTTTT. Translating it yields CASSPLTSWNTGELFF.

In this sample, this clone turned up a few times. The junction does not match germline at one end; this may be a read error. This rearrangement joins TRBV6-1 to TRBJ2-5, with D uncertain. The CDR3 has 15 residues. The germline CDR1 and CDR2 sequences are MNHNS and SASEGT. DNA of the CDR3: TGTGCCGGCAGTGATGGCGGAAAGCCGCAAGAGACCCAGTACTTC. Amino acids: CAGSDGGKPQETQYF.

This clone is labeled medium-sized (0.01 to 0.1%). The rearrangement joins TRBV28 to TRBJ2-7; D gene ambiguous. V gave up 5 bases and J gave up 4 bases, with 12 bases separating them. Per the germline V gene, CDR1 is MDHEN and CDR2 is SYDVKM. CDR3 length: 13 amino acids. The CDR3 spells CASSPGSSYEQYF. The CDR3 nucleotides read TGTGCCAGCAGTCCCGGATCTAGTTACGAGCAGTACTTC.

This clone was observed many times. V and J are TRBV15 and TRBJ2-3; D is uncertain. Looked up from germline, CDR1 is LNHNV and CDR2 is YYDKDF (reference sequence). This CDR3 has 16 amino acids. V gave up 3 bases and J gave up 2 bases, with 15 bases separating them. The CDR3 sequence: CATSSPPPKNTDTQYF. CDR3 nucleotides: TGTGCCACCAGCAGTCCCCCCCCCAAAAACACAGATACGCAGTATTTT.

This clone was detected many times. The V call is TRBV6-6, the J call TRBJ2-1, with D perhaps matching TRBD2 (6 bases). The V gene lost 3 bases and the J gene lost 10 bases, with 13 bases spanning the gap. Per germline, CDR1 MNHNY and CDR2 SVGAGI (reference sequence). The CDR3 totals 13 residues. CDR3 amino acids: CASSYKSGGEQFF. CDR3 sequence (DNA): TGTGCCAGCAGTTATAAGTCCGGAGGGGAGCAGTTCTTC.

There are many counts of this clone. The chain employs TRBV30 and TRBJ1-2; D is ambiguous. Germline values: CDR1 GTSNPN, CDR2 SVGIG (reference sequence). V was clipped by 0 bases and J by 8 bases, with 10 bases between them. This CDR3 comprises 12 residues. The CDR3 region has the DNA TGTGCCTGGAGTGTATACAAGGAAGGCTACACCTTC. Amino acids: CAWSVYKEGYTF.

Ten or more counts support this clone. The rearrangement links TRBV6-1 to TRBJ2-1; 8 bases align to TRBD2. The V gene's germline CDR1 is MNHNS and CDR2 SASEGT. The CDR3 extends over 15 amino acids. Trimming took 5 bases from V and 9 from J; bases not matched to a gene: 12. CDR3 amino acids: CASSSRMTGGFEQFF. The CDR3 region has the DNA TGTGCCAGCAGTTCGCGTATGACGGGAGGGTTTGAGCAGTTCTTC.

In this sample, this clone turned up a few times. The chain couples TRBV6-1 to TRBJ1-6, with TRBD1 identical over 7 bases. The CDR3 runs to 16 residues. The ends lost 6 bases at V and 8 bases at J; junction bases unmatched: 13. Germline CDR1 and CDR2: MNHNS and SASEGT. CDR3 amino acids: CASSEGALGWDSPLHF. The DNA of the CDR3 is TGTGCCAGCAGCGAGGGGGCCCTGGGTTGGGATTCACCCCTCCACTTT.

This clone was seen many times. The chain joins TRBV11-2 to TRBJ2-5; tentative D call: TRBD2 (6 bases). The CDR3 has 15 residues. CDR1 SGHAT and CDR2 FQNNGV come from the germline V gene. V lost 5 bases and J lost 5, with 18 bases in between. CDR3 residues: CASSPGGGPGETQYF. CDR3 DNA sequence: TGTGCCAGCAGCCCCGGGGGAGGCCCGGGCGAGACCCAGTACTTC.

This sequence joins TRBV11-1 and TRBJ2-3; 7 nucleotides align to TRBD1. CDR1 SGHAT and CDR2 FQDESV come from the germline V gene (reference sequence). The CDR3 contains 18 residues. V shed 3 bases, J shed 5 bases, and the junction held 17 bases outside the gene matches. CDR3 bases: TGTGCCAGCAGCTTCTTCGTGTGGACAGGCGATCCAGGAGATACGCAGTATTTT. This sequence encodes CASSFFVWTGDPGDTQYF.

Details on this clone: In this CDR3 the conserved last residue, phenylalanine or tryptophan, is missing, so a read error is likely. V is TRBV25-1 and J is TRBJ2-5; 7 nucleotides agree with TRBD2. The germline gives CDR1 MGHDK, CDR2 SYGVNS. Trimming removed 6 bases from V and 5 bases from J; junction bases left unmatched: 18. This CDR3 has 17 amino acids. In DNA, the CDR3 is TGTGCCAGCAGAGGTAGACTAGCAGAACCCAAGGGGGAGACCCAGTACCTC. Translated: CASRGRLAEPKGETQYL.

This clone was picked up many times. This sequence joins TRBV28 and TRBJ2-1, with 10 bases fitting TRBD1. CDR3 length: 14 amino acids. In germline, CDR1 is MDHEN, CDR2 SYDVKM. J was trimmed by 12 bases and V by 4 bases; bases with no gene match: 9. CDR3 in amino acids: CASSSRTGGGVQFF. DNA of the CDR3: TGTGCCAGCAGTTCTCGGACAGGGGGGGGGGTGCAGTTCTTC.

This clone has a count of ten or more. V is TRBV9 and J is TRBJ1-1; D gene ambiguous. The V end lost 0 bases, the J end lost 3 bases, and 3 bases lay between the germline ends. CDR1 and CDR2 (germline): SGDLS, YYNGEE. CDR3 size: 12 residues. CDR3 protein: CASSVGDTEAFF. The CDR3 nucleotides read TGTGCCAGCAGCGTAGGGGACACTGAAGCTTTCTTT.

The V gene is TRBV13, the J gene TRBJ2-3; perhaps TRBD2 as D (6 bases). Per the germline V gene, CDR1 is PRHDT and CDR2 is FYEKMQ (reference sequence). The CDR3 loop spans 16 amino acids. Trimming left V 5 bases short and J 4 bases short, with 19 bases between. The CDR3 sequence is CASSLGTPGGADTQYF. Here the CDR3 DNA reads TGTGCCAGCAGCCTCGGGACTCCAGGTGGGGCAGATACGCAGTATTTT.

This clone has a count of ten or more. J is TRBJ2-1 and V is TRBV7-9, with D possibly matching TRBD1 (5 bases). From germline, CDR1 is SEHNR and CDR2 FQNEAQ (reference sequence). Between the trimmed V and J ends, which lost 2 bases and 5 bases, there was a span of 10 bases. The CDR3 length is 14 residues. CDR3 in amino acids: CASSLSGLDNEQFF. DNA of the CDR3: TGTGCCAGCAGCTTATCAGGGCTCGACAATGAGCAGTTCTTC.

This clone was seen more than once but under ten times. One end of the junction does not line up with germline, which may come from a read error. The genes are TRBV27 and TRBJ1-1; possibly TRBD1 for D (5 bases). CDR3 length: 16 residues. The germline CDR1 and CDR2 sequences are MNHEY and SMNVEV (reference sequence). The CDR3 is CASSLSGDRLNAEAFF. CDR3 nucleotides: TGTGCCAGCAGTTTATCAGGGGATCGACTGAACGCTGAAGCTTTCTTT.

In its sample, this clone ranks as medium-sized. The V call is TRBV20-1, the J call TRBJ1-1, with no clear D. The CDR3 is 15 amino acids. The V end lost 0 bases, the J end lost 1 base, and 12 bases lay between the germline ends. Germline CDR1 is DFQATT and CDR2 is SNEGSKA (reference sequence). CDR3 sequence: CSARDLGRGNTEAFF. The DNA for the CDR3 is TGCAGTGCTAGAGATTTAGGACGGGGGAACACTGAAGCTTTCTTT.

This clone was detected a few times. This chain joins TRBV7-9 and TRBJ2-7; tentatively, D is TRBD1 (6 bases). The CDR3 has 12 residues. Germline assignment: CDR1 SEHNR and CDR2 FQNEAQ (reference sequence). Trimming removed 8 bases at V and 2 bases at J, with 10 bases between. The CDR3 reads CASSPGAYEQYF. The DNA of the CDR3 is TGTGCCAGCTCACCAGGGGCCTACGAGCAGTACTTC.

The sample holds many counts of this clone. The V call is TRBV5-1, the J call TRBJ2-2, with 10 bases matching TRBD1. The V gene's germline CDR1 is SGHRS and CDR2 YFSETQ. This CDR3 has 15 amino acids. J was trimmed by 5 bases and V by 4 bases; bases with no gene match: 5. The CDR3 nucleotides are TGCGCCAGCAGCACCCGGGACAGGGGAACCGGGGAGCTGTTTTTT. Protein sequence: CASSTRDRGTGELFF.

This clone has just a few counts. The chain has TRBV10-1 and TRBJ2-7; the D is unclear. CDR3 size: 13 residues. V lost 6 bases and J lost 1, with 10 bases in between. Germline assignment: CDR1 WNHNN and CDR2 SYGVQD (reference sequence). The CDR3 loop is CASSKDVSYEQYF. DNA of the CDR3: TGCGCCAGCAGCAAGGACGTATCCTACGAGCAGTACTTC.

This clone showed up just a few times. V is TRBV6-1 and J is TRBJ2-5; D is possibly TRBD1 or TRBD2 (7 bases each). CDR3 length: 17 residues. The germline V gene encodes CDR1 MNHNS and CDR2 SASEGT. Trimming left V 7 bases short and J 5 bases short, with 26 bases between. The CDR3 loop is CASTSRGEGALVETQYF. CDR3 coding DNA: TGTGCCAGCACCTCCCGCGGGGAGGGGGCTTTAGTTGAGACCCAGTACTTC.

This clone came up many times. The chain joins TRBV10-2 to TRBJ2-1; maybe TRBD1 (5 bases). This CDR3 comprises 17 residues. V lost 0 bases and J 4 bases, leaving 16 bases between the germline ends. Germline values: CDR1 WSHSY, CDR2 SAAADI. This CDR3 is CASSESGLPTEYNEQFF. DNA of the CDR3: TGCGCCAGCAGTGAGTCGGGCCTCCCGACAGAATACAATGAGCAGTTCTTC.

This clone was seen repeatedly, ten times or more. The chain joins TRBV5-6 to TRBJ2-3; 9 positions match TRBD2. V lost 4 bases and J lost 1; bases outside the gene matches: 7. The CDR3 contains 16 residues. In germline, CDR1 is SGHDT, CDR2 YYEEEE. In DNA form, the CDR3 reads TGTGCCAGCAGCCTGATAGCGGGAGTGGGCACAGATACGCAGTATTTT. This codes for CASSLIAGVGTDTQYF.

Of note for this clone: A junction end diverges from the germline sequence, so it may reflect a read error. This sequence joins TRBV24-1 and TRBJ2-1; D not resolved. The CDR3 has 12 amino acids. Germline V gene lookup returns CDR1 KGHDR and CDR2 SFDVKD. For the CDR3, the DNA is TGTGCCACCAGTTTCGGCGGCAATGAGCAGTCCTTC. It codes for CATSFGGNEQSF.

This clone was detected ten times or more. This chain joins TRBV2 and TRBJ2-1; unclear D gene. This CDR3 is built from 18 residues. Germline lookup yields CDR1 SNHLY and CDR2 FYNNEI. V gave up 0 bases and J gave up 0 bases, with 15 bases separating them. The CDR3, as DNA: TGTGCCAGCAGTGAAGCTTCCTATGCGGCCAGCTCCTACAATGAGCAGTTCTTC. As protein: CASSEASYAASSYNEQFF.

This clone was counted at least ten times. The chain recombines TRBV4-1 with TRBJ1-3; D is possibly TRBD1 (5 bases). The V gene's germline CDR1 is MGHRA and CDR2 YSYEKL. V lost 2 bases to trimming and J lost 0 bases, with 14 bases between them. This CDR3 spans 17 amino acids. The CDR3 DNA sequence: TGCGCCAGCAGCCAAAGTCCGGGACCGTCCTCTGGAAACACCATATATTTT. Its protein is CASSQSPGPSSGNTIYF.

The chain has TRBV20-1 and TRBJ2-4; the match to TRBD2 covers 9 bases. This CDR3 comprises 17 residues. Germline CDR1 and CDR2: DFQATT and SNEGSKA (reference sequence). The V gene end was trimmed by 6 bases and the J gene end by 8 bases; junction bases not matched to a gene: 20. The CDR3 nucleotides read TGCAGTGCCAGGACAAGGGGAGGTAGCGGGAGCCGTGACATTCAGTACTTC. Translation gives CSARTRGGSGSRDIQYF.

This clone was counted at least ten times. V is TRBV7-9 and J is TRBJ2-1; the match to TRBD1 covers 10 bases. V lost 4 bases, J lost 3 bases, and 3 bases stayed unmatched. Germline assignment: CDR1 SEHNR and CDR2 FQNEAQ (reference sequence). The CDR3 has 15 residues. CDR3 sequence: CASSSDRGHYNEQFF. DNA for the CDR3: TGTGCCAGCAGCTCCGACAGGGGGCACTACAATGAGCAGTTCTTC.

This clone has at least ten counts. V gene TRBV28 combines with J gene TRBJ1-2; 9 bases line up with TRBD1. Germline lookup yields CDR1 MDHEN and CDR2 SYDVKM. Trimming cost V 6 bases and J 5 bases; bases outside gene matches: 7. The length of the CDR3 is 14 residues. The chain's CDR3 is CASRDRGDEYGYTF. CDR3 coding DNA: TGTGCCAGCAGGGACAGGGGTGACGAATATGGCTACACCTTC.

Notes on this clone: One end of the junction does not line up with germline, which may come from a read error. The chain employs TRBV19 and TRBJ2-7, with 8 bases that match TRBD2. Germline V gives CDR1 LNHDA, CDR2 SQIVND (reference sequence). CDR3 length: 15 amino acids. The CDR3 DNA follows: TGTGTCAGTAGCTTGAGTGTAGCGGGACCCTACGAGCAGTACTTC. It yields the protein CVSSLSVAGPYEQYF.